This entry describes one T cell receptor beta chain. Its antigen is not known. The source of the sample is a study of cytomegalovirus exposure and HLA in healthy donors. The CDR3 is made up of 16 amino acids. The ends lost 1 base at V and 0 bases at J; junction bases unmatched: 5. Germline lookup yields CDR1 MDHEN and CDR2 SYDVKM. Study-level results: Earlier analysis found most TCR beta V segments productive about 87% or about 30% of the time. Across donors, presence/absence analyses took sequencing depth to be roughly uniform. What was likely a sequencing artifact was a cluster of highly shared sequence variants.

Both 60 Vbeta primers and 13 Jbeta primers went into the PCR. Original methodology: Approximately 73 million unique TCR beta chains, 10 million to 14 million shared, were counted in a later analysis. Data came from immunoSEQ multiplex PCR; TCRdb stores just in-frame clones and leaves some out. V and J calls and clone size come straight from that table; D and trimming were deduced from the DNA. The sample holds under 200,000 clones, around 82% seen once. The sequenced sample consisted of PBMCs. This chain links TRBV28 with TRBJ2-7; 8 bases are a match to TRBD1. The TCR was taken from a male donor in good health and CMV-seronegative. The CDR3 region is CASSLFGTGSSYEQYF. CDR3 coding DNA: TGTGCCAGCAGTTTATTTGGGACAGGCAGCTCCTACGAGCAGTACTTC. The whole variable domain, remainder taken from reference TRBV28 and TRBJ2-7, is DVKVTQSSRYLVKRTGEKVFLECVQDMDHENMFWYRQDPGLGLRLIYFSYDVKMKEKGDIPEGYSVSREKKERFSLILESASTNQTSMYLCASSLFGTGSSYEQYFGPGTRLTVT.